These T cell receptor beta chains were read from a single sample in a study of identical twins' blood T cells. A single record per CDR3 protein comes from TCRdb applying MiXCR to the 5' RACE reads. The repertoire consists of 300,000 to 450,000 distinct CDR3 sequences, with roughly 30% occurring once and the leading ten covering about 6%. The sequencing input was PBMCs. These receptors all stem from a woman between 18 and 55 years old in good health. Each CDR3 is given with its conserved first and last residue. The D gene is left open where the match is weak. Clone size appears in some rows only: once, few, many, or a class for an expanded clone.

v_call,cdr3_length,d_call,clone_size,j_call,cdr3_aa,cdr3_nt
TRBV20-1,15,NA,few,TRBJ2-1,CSAIYQTRSYNEQFF,TGCAGTGCCATCTACCAAACTAGGTCCTACAATGAGCAGTTCTTC
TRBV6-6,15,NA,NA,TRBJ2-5,CASSLWPLDRETQYF,TGTGCCAGCAGTCTTTGGCCCCTCGACCGGGAGACCCAGTACTTC
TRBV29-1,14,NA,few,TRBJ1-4,CSVVGGGGGEKLFF,TGCAGCGTTGTGGGGGGAGGTGGAGGAGAAAAACTGTTTTTT
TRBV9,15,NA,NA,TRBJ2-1,CASSSIPVPPNEQFF,TGTGCCAGCAGCTCCATACCGGTCCCTCCCAATGAGCAGTTCTTC
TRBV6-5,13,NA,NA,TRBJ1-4,CASSYRENEKLFF,TGTGCCAGCAGTTATCGGGAGAATGAAAAACTGTTTTTT
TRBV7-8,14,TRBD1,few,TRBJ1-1,CASSLDRGPTEAFF,TGTGCCAGCAGCTTAGACAGGGGCCCCACTGAAGCTTTCTTT
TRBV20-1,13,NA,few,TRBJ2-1,CSAKEWVYNEQFF,TGCAGTGCTAAGGAGTGGGTCTACAATGAGCAGTTCTTC
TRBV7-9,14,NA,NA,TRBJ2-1,CASSSTRNYNEQFF,TGTGCCAGCAGCTCAACTAGGAACTACAATGAGCAGTTCTTC
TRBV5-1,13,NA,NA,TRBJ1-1,CASSFGGITEAFF,TGCGCCAGCAGCTTTGGGGGCATCACTGAAGCTTTCTTT
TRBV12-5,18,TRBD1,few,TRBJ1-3,CASGLGGTGLPSGNTIYF,TGTGCTAGTGGTTTGGGTGGGACAGGGTTACCCTCTGGAAACACCATATATTTT
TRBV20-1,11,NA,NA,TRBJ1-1,CSAWGVPEAFF,TGCAGTGCTTGGGGGGTACCTGAAGCTTTCTTT
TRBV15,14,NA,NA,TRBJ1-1,CATSSQSRVDEAFF,TGTGCCACCAGCTCGCAGTCCCGAGTAGATGAAGCTTTCTTT
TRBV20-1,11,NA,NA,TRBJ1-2,CSVWENYGYTF,TGCAGTGTGTGGGAGAACTATGGCTACACCTTC
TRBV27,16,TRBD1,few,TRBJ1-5,CASSFGDSYSNQPQHF,TGTGCCAGCAGTTTCGGGGACAGCTATAGCAATCAGCCCCAGCATTTT
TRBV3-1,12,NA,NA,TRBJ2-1,CASRQDWNEQFF,TGTGCCAGCAGACAAGACTGGAATGAGCAGTTCTTC
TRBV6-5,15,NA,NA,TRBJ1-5,CASSYSIEGNQPQHF,TGTGCCAGCAGTTACTCGATTGAGGGCAATCAGCCCCAGCATTTT
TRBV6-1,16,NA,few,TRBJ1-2,CASSDFTGIGNYGYTF,TGTGCCAGCAGTGATTTTACGGGGATTGGTAACTATGGCTACACCTTC
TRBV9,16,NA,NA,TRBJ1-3,CASSVQGKYSGNTIYF,TGTGCCAGCAGCGTACAGGGGAAGTACTCTGGAAACACCATATATTTT
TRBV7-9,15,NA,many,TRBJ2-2,CASSLASENTGELFF,TGTGCCAGCAGCTTAGCTAGCGAGAACACCGGGGAGCTGTTTTTT
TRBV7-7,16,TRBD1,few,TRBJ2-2,CASSSGQGIDTGELFF,TGTGCCAGCAGCAGCGGACAGGGGATTGACACCGGGGAGCTGTTTTTT
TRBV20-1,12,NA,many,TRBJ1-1,CSAKEGGTEAFF,TGCAGTGCTAAAGAGGGAGGCACTGAAGCTTTCTTT
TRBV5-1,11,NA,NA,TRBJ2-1,CASSSRIEQFF,TGCGCCAGCAGCTCCCGTATTGAGCAGTTCTTC
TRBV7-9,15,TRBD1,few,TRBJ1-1,CASSLAIGQGRKAFF,TGTGCCAGCAGCTTAGCGATCGGACAGGGGCGGAAAGCTTTCTTT
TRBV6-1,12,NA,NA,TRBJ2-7,CASRGVTYEQYF,TGTGCCAGCAGGGGGGTCACCTACGAGCAGTACTTC
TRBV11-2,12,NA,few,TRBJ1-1,CASRPSAGEAFF,TGTGCCAGCAGACCCTCGGCTGGGGAAGCTTTCTTT
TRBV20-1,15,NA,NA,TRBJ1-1,CSASSIPEGSTEAFF,TGCAGTGCTTCTTCCATCCCGGAGGGGAGCACTGAAGCTTTCTTT
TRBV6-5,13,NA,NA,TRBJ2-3,CASSYDQEDTQYF,TGTGCCAGCAGTTACGACCAGGAAGATACGCAGTATTTT
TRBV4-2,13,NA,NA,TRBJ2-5,CASSQDYQETQYF,TGTGCCAGCAGCCAAGACTACCAAGAGACCCAGTACTTC
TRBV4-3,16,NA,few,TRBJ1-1,CASTAGGGHKGTEAFF,TGCGCCAGCACCGCGGGGGGCGGGCACAAAGGGACTGAAGCTTTCTTT
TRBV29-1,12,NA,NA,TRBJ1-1,CSVEGPVTEAFF,TGCAGCGTTGAAGGCCCGGTCACTGAAGCTTTCTTT
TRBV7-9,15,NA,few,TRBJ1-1,CASSSPRGMDTEAFF,TGTGCCAGCAGCTCACCAAGGGGGATGGACACTGAAGCTTTCTTT
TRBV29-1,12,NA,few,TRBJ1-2,CSATKAAYGYTF,TGCAGCGCCACAAAGGCAGCCTATGGCTACACCTTC
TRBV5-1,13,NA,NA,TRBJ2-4,CASSSTVKNIQYF,TGCGCCAGCAGCTCGACAGTGAAAAACATTCAGTACTTC
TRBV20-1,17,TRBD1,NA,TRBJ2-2,CSARADRGTFYTGELFF,TGCAGTGCTAGAGCTGACAGGGGGACGTTCTACACCGGGGAGCTGTTTTTT
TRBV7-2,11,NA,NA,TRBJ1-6,CASSLNSPLHF,TGTGCCAGCAGCTTGAATTCACCCCTCCACTTT
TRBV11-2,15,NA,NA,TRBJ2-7,CASSLEAPFTYEQYF,TGTGCCAGCAGCTTGGAGGCCCCCTTCACCTACGAGCAGTACTTC
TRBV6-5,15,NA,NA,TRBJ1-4,CASSYTSGDNEKLFF,TGTGCCAGCAGTTACACATCGGGGGATAATGAAAAACTGTTTTTT
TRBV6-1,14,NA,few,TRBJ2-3,CASSEAPTRHTQYF,TGTGCCAGCAGTGAAGCTCCTACGAGGCATACGCAGTATTTT
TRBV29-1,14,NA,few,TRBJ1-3,CSAVQDPSGNTIYF,TGCAGCGCTGTACAGGACCCCTCTGGAAACACCATATATTTT
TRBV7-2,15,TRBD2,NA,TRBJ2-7,CASSLGLAGSYEQYF,TGTGCCAGCAGCTTAGGGCTAGCGGGCTCCTACGAGCAGTACTTC
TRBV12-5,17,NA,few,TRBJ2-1,CASGLGPPLPRDNEQFF,TGTGCTAGTGGCCTGGGACCACCCCTTCCGCGGGACAATGAGCAGTTCTTC
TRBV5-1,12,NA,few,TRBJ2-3,CASMGFTDTQYF,TGCGCCAGCATGGGATTCACAGATACGCAGTATTTT
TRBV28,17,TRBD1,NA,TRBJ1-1,CASSTYYTGTVNTEAFF,TGTGCCAGCAGTACGTATTACACCGGGACAGTAAACACTGAAGCTTTCTTT
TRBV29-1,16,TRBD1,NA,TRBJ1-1,CSVPLPRQGMDTEAFF,TGCAGCGTCCCCCTACCCCGACAGGGGATGGACACTGAAGCTTTCTTT
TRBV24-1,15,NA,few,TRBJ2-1,CATSDFTDGNNEQFF,TGTGCCACCAGTGACTTTACCGACGGCAACAATGAGCAGTTCTTC
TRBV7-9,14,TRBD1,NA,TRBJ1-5,CASSTTGTYQPQHF,TGTGCCAGCAGCACGACAGGGACCTATCAGCCCCAGCATTTT
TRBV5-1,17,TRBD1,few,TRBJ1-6,CASSHTGPGQRNSPLHF,TGCGCCAGCAGCCACACTGGCCCGGGACAGAGAAATTCACCCCTCCACTTT
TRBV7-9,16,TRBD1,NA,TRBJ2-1,CASRGQQGIAVNEQFF,TGTGCCAGCAGGGGACAACAGGGGATCGCAGTCAATGAGCAGTTCTTC
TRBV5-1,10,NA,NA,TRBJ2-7,CASSLVLQYF,TGCGCCAGCAGCTTGGTCCTTCAGTACTTC
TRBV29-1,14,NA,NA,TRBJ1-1,CSGARGGSDTEAFF,TGCAGCGGTGCCCGTGGGGGGTCGGACACTGAAGCTTTCTTT
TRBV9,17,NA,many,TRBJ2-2,CASSRGHVESVTGELFF,TGTGCCAGCAGCCGGGGACATGTGGAATCCGTCACCGGGGAGCTGTTTTTT
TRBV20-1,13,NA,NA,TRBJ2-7,CSAPGVARYEQYF,TGCAGTGCTCCTGGGGTAGCCCGCTACGAGCAGTACTTC